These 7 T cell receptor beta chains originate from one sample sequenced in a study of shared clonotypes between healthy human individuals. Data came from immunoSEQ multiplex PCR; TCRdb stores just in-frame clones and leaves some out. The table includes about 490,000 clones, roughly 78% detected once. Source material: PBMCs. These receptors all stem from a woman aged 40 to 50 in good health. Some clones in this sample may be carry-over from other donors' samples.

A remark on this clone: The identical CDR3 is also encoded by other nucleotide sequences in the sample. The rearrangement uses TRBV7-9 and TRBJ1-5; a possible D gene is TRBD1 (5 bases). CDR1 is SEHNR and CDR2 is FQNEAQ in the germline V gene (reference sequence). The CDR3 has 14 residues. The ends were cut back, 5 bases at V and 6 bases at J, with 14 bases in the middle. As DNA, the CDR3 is TGTGCCAGCAGCCTAGGGGCAGGGCTTCAGCCCCAGCATTTT. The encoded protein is CASSLGAGLQPQHF. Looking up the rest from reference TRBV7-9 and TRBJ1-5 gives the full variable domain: DTGVSQNPRHKITKRGQNVTFRCDPISEHNRLYWYRQTLGQGPEFLTYFQNEAQLEKSRLLSDRFSAERPKGSFSTLEIQRTEQGDSAMYLCASSLGAGLQPQHFGDGTRLSIL.

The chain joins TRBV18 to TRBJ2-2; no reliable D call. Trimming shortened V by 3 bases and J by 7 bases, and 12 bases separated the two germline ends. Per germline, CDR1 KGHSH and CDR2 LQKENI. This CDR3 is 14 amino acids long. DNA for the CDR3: TGTGCCAGCTCACCGACGGGCAGAGGCGGGGAGCTGTTTTTT. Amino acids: CASSPTGRGGELFF.

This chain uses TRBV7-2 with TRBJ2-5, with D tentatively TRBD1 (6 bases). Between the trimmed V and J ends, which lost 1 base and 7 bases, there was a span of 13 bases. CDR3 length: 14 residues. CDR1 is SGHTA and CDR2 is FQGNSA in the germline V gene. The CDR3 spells CASSLGWGQGTQYF. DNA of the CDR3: TGTGCCAGCAGCTTAGGTTGGGGGCAGGGGACCCAGTACTTC.

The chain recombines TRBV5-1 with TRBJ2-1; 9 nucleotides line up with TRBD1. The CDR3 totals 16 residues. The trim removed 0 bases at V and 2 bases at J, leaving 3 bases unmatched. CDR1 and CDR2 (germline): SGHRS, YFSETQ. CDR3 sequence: CASSLGGQGPYNEQFF. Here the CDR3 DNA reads TGCGCCAGCAGCTTGGGGGGACAGGGCCCCTACAATGAGCAGTTCTTC.

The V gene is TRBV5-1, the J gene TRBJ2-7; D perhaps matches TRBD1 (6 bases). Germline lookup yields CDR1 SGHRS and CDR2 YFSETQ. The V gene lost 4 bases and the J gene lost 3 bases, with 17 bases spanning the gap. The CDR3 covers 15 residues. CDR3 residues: CASSPTAGDGYEQYF. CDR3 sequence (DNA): TGCGCCAGCAGCCCCACCGCAGGGGACGGCTACGAGCAGTACTTC.

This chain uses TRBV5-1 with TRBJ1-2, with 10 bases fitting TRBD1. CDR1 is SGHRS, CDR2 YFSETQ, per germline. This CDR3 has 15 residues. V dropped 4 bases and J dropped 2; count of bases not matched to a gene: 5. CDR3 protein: CASSRETGGNYGYTF. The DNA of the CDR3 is TGCGCCAGCAGCCGCGAGACAGGGGGCAACTATGGCTACACCTTC.

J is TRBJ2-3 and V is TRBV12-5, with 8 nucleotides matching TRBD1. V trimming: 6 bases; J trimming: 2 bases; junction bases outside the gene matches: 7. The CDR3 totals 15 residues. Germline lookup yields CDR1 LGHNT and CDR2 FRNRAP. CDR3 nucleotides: TGTGCTAGTGGACAGGGGGTGGACTACACAGATACGCAGTATTTT. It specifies CASGQGVDYTDTQYF.